Listed below are T cell receptor beta chains from one sample, sequenced in a study of regulatory T cells in long-lasting Graves disease. TCRdb reprocessed the multiplex PCR reads with MiXCR, giving one entry per CDR3 protein. The sample has 540,000 or so distinct CDR3 sequences, 13% seen once. The same data also contributed to another study, on T cells in Graves' hyperthyroidism and ophthalmopathy.

The sequencing here drew on peripheral blood mononuclear cells (PBMCs), taken at new diagnosis, from a patient treated with antithyroid drugs. Receptors originate from a man aged 30 to 39 with Graves disease. The conserved cysteine and the conserved F or W are not part of the CDR3 here.

TRBJ2-2	TRBV7-9	ASSFGGRMVGELF
TRBJ2-2	TRBV20-1	SARSIGTGVTGELF
TRBJ1-2	TRBV24-1	ATSDGTGDYGYT
TRBJ2-7	TRBV5-1	ASSLDSQGTYEQY
TRBJ2-2	TRBV6-5	ASSYSLAGTGELF
TRBJ1-2	TRBV27	ASSPTLTSTGGYT
TRBJ1-6	TRBV19	ASRRGLNSPLH
TRBJ2-7	TRBV7-6	ASSLEYGGHEQY
TRBJ2-1	TRBV20-1	SARNTTSGGTNEQF
TRBJ2-5	TRBV30	AWSARAGQETQY
TRBJ2-7	TRBV20-1	SATRDRTYEQY
TRBJ1-1	TRBV12-3/TRBV12-4	ASSPSYFGPHYTEAF
TRBJ2-1	TRBV7-8	ASSRAGWSNEQF
TRBJ2-2	TRBV5-1	ASRLGWAGELF
TRBJ2-5	TRBV6-2/TRBV6-3	ASSYTPEETQY
TRBJ1-5	TRBV24-1	ATSTEGGNQPQH
TRBJ2-3	TRBV2	ASSGRFSTDTQY
TRBJ2-2	TRBV29-1	SALRGNPGELF
TRBJ2-3	TRBV2	ASSDLVYASVSADTQY
TRBJ2-3	TRBV5-1	ASSLAPLGGSTDTQY
TRBJ2-2	TRBV20-1	SVYHENTGELF
TRBJ2-7	TRBV2	ASRGDPYEQH
TRBJ1-6	TRBV2	ATQGFKDSPLH
TRBJ2-1	TRBV30	AWAPGGYNEQF
TRBJ2-1	TRBV7-9	ASSLEGDSSYNEQF
TRBJ2-3	TRBV18	ASSTSAPVRSTDTQY
TRBJ2-5	TRBV2	ASTSSLQETQY
TRBJ1-2	TRBV6-5	ASSYKFKEHYGYT
TRBJ2-7	TRBV2	ASNGLAGVVDEQY
TRBJ2-5	TRBV15	ATSRGVFEETQY
TRBJ1-1	TRBV12-3/TRBV12-4	ASSLRDRNTEAF
TRBJ2-2	TRBV7-3	ASSSTSGSSGELF
TRBJ2-1	TRBV6-1	ASRRLPAGLAGGYNEQF
TRBJ2-1	TRBV4-1	ASSQVSSRYNEQF
TRBJ2-5	TRBV20-1	SARQGGETQY
TRBJ2-1	TRBV12-3/TRBV12-4	ASRTPTSGNNEQF
TRBJ2-1	TRBV28	ASSPSGRAYNEQF
TRBJ1-1	TRBV29-1	SVEEGRDTEAF
TRBJ1-1	TRBV4-1	ASSYTSGRTEAF